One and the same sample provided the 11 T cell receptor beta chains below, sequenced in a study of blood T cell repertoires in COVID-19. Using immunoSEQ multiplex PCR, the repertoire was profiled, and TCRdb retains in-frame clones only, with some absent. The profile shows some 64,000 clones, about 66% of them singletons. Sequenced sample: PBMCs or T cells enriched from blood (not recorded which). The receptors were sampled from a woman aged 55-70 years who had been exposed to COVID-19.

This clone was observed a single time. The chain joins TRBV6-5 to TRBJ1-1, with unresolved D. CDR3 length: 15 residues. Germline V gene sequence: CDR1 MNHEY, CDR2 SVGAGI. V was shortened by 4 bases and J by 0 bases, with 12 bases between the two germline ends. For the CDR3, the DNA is TGTGCCAGCAGTTCGTTTGGGCAGATGAACACTGAAGCTTTCTTT. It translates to CASSSFGQMNTEAFF.

CDR3: CASSLSARTVTDTQYF. The CDR3, as DNA: TGTGCCAGCAGTTTGAGCGCCCGGACAGTCACAGATACGCAGTATTTT. V and J are TRBV27 and TRBJ2-3; a weak D match, TRBD1 (6 bases). V lost 3 bases to trimming and J lost 2 bases, with 15 bases between them. Germline V gene lookup returns CDR1 MNHEY and CDR2 SMNVEV (reference sequence). The CDR3 extends over 16 amino acids.

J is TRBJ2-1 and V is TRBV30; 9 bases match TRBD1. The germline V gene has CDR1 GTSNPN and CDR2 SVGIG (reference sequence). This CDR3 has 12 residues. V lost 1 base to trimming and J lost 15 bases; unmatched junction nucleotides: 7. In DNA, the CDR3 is TGTGCCTGGAGTGGGGACAGGGCACCCGCGTTCTTC. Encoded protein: CAWSGDRAPAFF.

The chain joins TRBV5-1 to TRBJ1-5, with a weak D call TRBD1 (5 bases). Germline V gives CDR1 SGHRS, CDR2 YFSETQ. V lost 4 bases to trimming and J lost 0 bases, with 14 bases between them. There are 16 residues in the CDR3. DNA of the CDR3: TGCGCCAGCAGCCCGGGAGACAGACCTAGCAATCAGCCCCAGCATTTT. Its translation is CASSPGDRPSNQPQHF.

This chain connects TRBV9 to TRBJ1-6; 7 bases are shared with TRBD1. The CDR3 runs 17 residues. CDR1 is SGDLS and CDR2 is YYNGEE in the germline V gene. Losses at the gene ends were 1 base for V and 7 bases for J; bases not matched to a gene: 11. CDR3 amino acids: CASSVTGQGVSNSPLHF. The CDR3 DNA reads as TGTGCCAGCAGCGTAACGGGGCAGGGGGTGTCCAATTCACCCCTCCACTTT.

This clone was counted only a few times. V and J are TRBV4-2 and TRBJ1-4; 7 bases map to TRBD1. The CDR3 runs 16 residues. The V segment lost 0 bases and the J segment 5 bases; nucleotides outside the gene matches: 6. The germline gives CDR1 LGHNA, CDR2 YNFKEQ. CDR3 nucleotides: TGTGCCAGCAGCCAAGATCGGACAGGAGAGAATGAAAAACTGTTTTTT. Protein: CASSQDRTGENEKLFF.

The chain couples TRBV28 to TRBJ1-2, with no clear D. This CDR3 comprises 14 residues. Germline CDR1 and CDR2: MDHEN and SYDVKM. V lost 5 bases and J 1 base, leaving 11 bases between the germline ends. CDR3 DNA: TGTGCCAGCAGTATCGCCGGGAATAACTATGGCTACACCTTC. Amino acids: CASSIAGNNYGYTF.

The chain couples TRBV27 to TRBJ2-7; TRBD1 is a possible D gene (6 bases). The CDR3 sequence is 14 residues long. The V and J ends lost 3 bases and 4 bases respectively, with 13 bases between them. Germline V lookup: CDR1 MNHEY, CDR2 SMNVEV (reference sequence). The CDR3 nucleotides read TGTGCCAGCAGTTTGGGACAATGGGCGTACGAGCAGTACTTC. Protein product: CASSLGQWAYEQYF.

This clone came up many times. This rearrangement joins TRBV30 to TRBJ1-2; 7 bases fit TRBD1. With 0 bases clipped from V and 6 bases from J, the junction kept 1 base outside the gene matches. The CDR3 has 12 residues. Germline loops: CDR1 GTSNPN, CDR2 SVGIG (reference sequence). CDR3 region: CAWSVQGNGYTF. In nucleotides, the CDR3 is TGTGCCTGGAGTGTACAGGGGAATGGCTACACCTTC.

The CDR3 loop reads CAIRPGEYGYTF. The CDR3 nucleotides read TGTGCCATCAGGCCCGGGGAATATGGCTACACCTTC. The V gene is TRBV10-3, the J gene TRBJ1-2; unclear D gene. The ends were cut back, 6 bases at V and 5 bases at J, with 10 bases in the middle. The CDR3 spans 12 residues. Germline V gene data show CDR1 as ENHRY and CDR2 as SYGVKD.

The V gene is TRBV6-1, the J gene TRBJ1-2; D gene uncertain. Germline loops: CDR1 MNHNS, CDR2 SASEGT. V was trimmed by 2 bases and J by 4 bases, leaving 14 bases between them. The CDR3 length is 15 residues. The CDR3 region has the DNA TGTGCCAGCAGTGAACTGGGAGGCACCTCCTATGGCTACACCTTC. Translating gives CASSELGGTSYGYTF.